One and the same sample provided the 3 T cell receptor beta chains below, sequenced in a study of CD8+ T cells in alopecia areata. Described treatment: oral pan-JAK inhibitor, 5-10 mg twice daily. In each case, RNA was isolated and then reverse transcribed into cDNA as the sequencing template. The repertoire was sequenced with immunoSEQ multiplex PCR; TCRdb's copy has only in-frame clones and lacks some. The sample includes 95,000 to 100,000 clones, just under 60% of them seen just once. The sequencing here drew on CD8+ T cells sorted from blood, taken between weeks 55 and 70, from a patient treated with tofacitinib. All receptors come from a human donor with alopecia areata.

The chain recombines TRBV29-1 with TRBJ1-2; D is perhaps TRBD1 (5 bases). CDR3 length equals 10 residues. Germline V gene sequence: CDR1 SQVTM, CDR2 ANQGSEA. V dropped 8 bases and J dropped 10 bases, with 14 bases sitting between them. CDR3 nucleotide sequence: TGCAGCTCTTCCGGGACCAACTACACCTTC. Encoded protein: CSSSGTNYTF.

This sequence joins TRBV5-1 and TRBJ1-1; 10 positions match TRBD1. The ends lost 5 bases at V and 4 bases at J; junction bases unmatched: 2. This CDR3 spans 13 amino acids. CDR1 is SGHRS and CDR2 is YFSETQ in the germline V gene. The CDR3 sequence: CASSRTGGTEAFF. In DNA form, the CDR3 reads TGCGCCAGCAGTCGGACAGGGGGCACTGAAGCTTTCTTT.

The chain employs TRBV15 and TRBJ2-2, with a tentative D call TRBD2 (5 bases). CDR1 is LNHNV and CDR2 is YYDKDF in the germline V gene (reference sequence). The CDR3 extends over 13 amino acids. V dropped 1 base and J dropped 7 bases, with 7 bases sitting between them. CDR3 sequence: CATSRVGSGELFF. CDR3 sequence (DNA): TGTGCCACCAGCAGAGTTGGGAGCGGGGAGCTGTTTTTT.